This paragraph covers one T cell receptor beta chain sequence. Preparing the TCRbeta library involved the use of unique molecular identifiers. Each CDR3 protein is one row after TCRdb ran MiXCR on the PCR reads. The sample contains about 500,000 distinct CDR3 sequences, approximately 32% of which appear only once. V lost 5 bases, J lost 4 bases, and 17 bases lay in between. CDR1 GTSNPN and CDR2 SVGIG come from the germline V gene (reference sequence). The CDR3 covers 14 residues. The data stem from a study of T-cell reconstitution after alpha-beta-depleted transplantation in children. The chain is built from TRBV30 and TRBJ1-1; tentative D call: TRBD1 (5 bases). The source material was PBMCs from the stem cell graft donor, sampled from the stem cell graft. This TCR derives from a human donor who donated a stem cell graft to a child with aplastic anemia. CDR3 amino acids: CAWRRQPRSTEAFF. The CDR3 DNA reads TGTGCCTGGCGCCGACAGCCCAGGAGCACTGAAGCTTTCTTT.